This T cell receptor (beta chain) was identified during a study of blood T cell repertoires in COVID-19. Study background: Specimens from acute and convalescent COVID-19 originated in the United States, Italy and Spain.

As originally analysed: Using reference gene primer amplification, nucleated cell counts were estimated. Sequencing used immunoSEQ multiplex PCR; TCRdb keeps in-frame clones, though not all of them. The V and J calls and clone size were taken over from that table, and D and trimming were inferred from the DNA. This sample has roughly 90,000 clones, with 75% to 90% found just once. CDR3 length: 16 residues. Per the germline V gene, CDR1 is SGHNT and CDR2 is YYREEE (reference sequence). The J segment lost 10 bases and the V segment lost 4 bases, leaving 10 bases of the junction unmatched. The sequence derives from a woman of 80 years or more with active or convalescent COVID-19. V gene TRBV5-4 combines with J gene TRBJ2-1, with TRBD2 matching over 14 bases. The sequencing sample was made of peripheral blood. This CDR3 is CASSPGTSGSSIEQFF. The DNA of the CDR3 is TGTGCCAGCAGCCCGGGGACTAGCGGGAGTAGCATCGAGCAGTTCTTC.